This T cell receptor beta chain was obtained from a study of shared clonotypes between healthy human individuals. Overall study context: Three CD4 naive, three CD4 memory, two CD8 naive and one CD8 memory plate were used per donor.

Germline V gives CDR1 LGHNA, CDR2 YSLEER. The V gene end was trimmed by 4 bases and the J gene end by 4 bases; junction bases not matched to a gene: 3. The CDR3 is 15 amino acids. Genomic DNA from each subset was divided evenly over several immunoSEQ plates. Data came from immunoSEQ multiplex PCR; TCRdb stores just in-frame clones and leaves some out. The sample consists of approximately 2,200,000 clones, roughly 91% of them appearing once. Comments on this clone: Antigen unknown.

Naive CD8 cells were CD45RO-negative, positively selected for CCR7, excluding terminally differentiated effector memory CD45RA+ cells. Notes on the study in general: Sorted-subset sequencing was shown by rarefaction to be incomplete despite large depth. In this cohort, only blood was sampled, and tissue repertoires likely differ.

The chain carries TRBV4-3 and TRBJ2-7, with 14 bases aligning to TRBD2. This sequence originates from a young man in good health. Some clones in this sample may be carry-over from other donors' samples. The source material was naive CD8+ T cells from PBMCs. The CDR3 here is CASSRGTSGRYEQYF. The DNA of the CDR3 is TGCGCCAGCAGCCGCGGGACTAGCGGGAGATACGAGCAGTACTTC.